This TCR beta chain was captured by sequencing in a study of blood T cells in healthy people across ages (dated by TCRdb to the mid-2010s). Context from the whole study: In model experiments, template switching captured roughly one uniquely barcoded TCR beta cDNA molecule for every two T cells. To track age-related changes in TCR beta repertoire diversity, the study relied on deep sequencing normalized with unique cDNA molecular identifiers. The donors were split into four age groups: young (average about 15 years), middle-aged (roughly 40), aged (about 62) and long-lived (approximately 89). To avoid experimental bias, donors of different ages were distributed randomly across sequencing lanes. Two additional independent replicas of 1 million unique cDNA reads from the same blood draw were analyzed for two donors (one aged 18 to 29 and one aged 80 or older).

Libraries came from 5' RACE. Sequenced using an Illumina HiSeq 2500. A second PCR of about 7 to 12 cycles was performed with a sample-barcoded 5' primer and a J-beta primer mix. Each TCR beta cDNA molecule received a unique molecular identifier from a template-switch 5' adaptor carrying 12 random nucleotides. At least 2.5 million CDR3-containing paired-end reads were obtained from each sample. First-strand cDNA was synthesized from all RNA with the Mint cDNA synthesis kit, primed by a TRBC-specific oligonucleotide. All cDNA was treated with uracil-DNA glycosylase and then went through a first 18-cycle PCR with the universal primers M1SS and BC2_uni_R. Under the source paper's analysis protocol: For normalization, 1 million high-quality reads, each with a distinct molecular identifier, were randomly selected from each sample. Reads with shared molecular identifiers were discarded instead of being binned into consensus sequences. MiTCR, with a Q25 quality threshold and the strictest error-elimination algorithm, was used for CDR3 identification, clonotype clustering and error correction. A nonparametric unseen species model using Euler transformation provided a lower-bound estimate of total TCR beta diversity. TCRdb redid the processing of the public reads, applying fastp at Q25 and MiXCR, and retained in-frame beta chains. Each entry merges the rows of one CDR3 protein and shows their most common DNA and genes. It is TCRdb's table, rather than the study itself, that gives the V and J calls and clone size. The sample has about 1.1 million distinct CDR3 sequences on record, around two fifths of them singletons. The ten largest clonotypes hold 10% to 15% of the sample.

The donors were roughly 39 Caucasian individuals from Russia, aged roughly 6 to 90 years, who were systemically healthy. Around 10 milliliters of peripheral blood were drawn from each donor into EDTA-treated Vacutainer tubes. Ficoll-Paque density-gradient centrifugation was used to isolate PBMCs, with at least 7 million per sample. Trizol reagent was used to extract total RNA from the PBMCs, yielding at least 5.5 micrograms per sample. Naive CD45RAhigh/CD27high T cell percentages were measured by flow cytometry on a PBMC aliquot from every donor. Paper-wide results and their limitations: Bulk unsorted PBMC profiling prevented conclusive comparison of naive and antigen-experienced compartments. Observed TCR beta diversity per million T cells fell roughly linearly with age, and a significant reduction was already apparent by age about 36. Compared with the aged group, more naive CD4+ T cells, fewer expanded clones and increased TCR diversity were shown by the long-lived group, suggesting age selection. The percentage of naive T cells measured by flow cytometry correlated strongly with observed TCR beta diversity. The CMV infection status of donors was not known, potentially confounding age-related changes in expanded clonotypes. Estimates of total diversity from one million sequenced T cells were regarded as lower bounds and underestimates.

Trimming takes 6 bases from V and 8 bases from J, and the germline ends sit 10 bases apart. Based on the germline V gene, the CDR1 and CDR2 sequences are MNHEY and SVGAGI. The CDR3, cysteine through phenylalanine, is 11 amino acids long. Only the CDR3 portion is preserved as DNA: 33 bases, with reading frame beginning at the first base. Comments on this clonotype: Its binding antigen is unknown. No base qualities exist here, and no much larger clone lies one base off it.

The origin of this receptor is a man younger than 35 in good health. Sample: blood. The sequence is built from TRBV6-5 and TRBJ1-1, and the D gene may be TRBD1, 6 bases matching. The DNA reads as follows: TGTGCCAGCAGCTCAGGGGACGAAGCTTTCTTT. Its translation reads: CASSSGDEAFF.